A selection of T cell receptor beta chains follows, all from one sample in a study of blood T cell repertoires in COVID-19. The method was immunoSEQ multiplex PCR; TCRdb's version includes in-frame clones alone and lacks a portion of them. In the table there are around 120,000 clones, roughly 90% of which are singletons. The source material was peripheral blood. The receptors stem from a man aged 45-65 years with acute or convalescent COVID-19. Each CDR3 is given with its conserved first and last residue. Fields, in order: V gene, D gene, J gene, clone size, CDR3 protein, CDR3 DNA. D genes are given only for firm matches. Part of the rows lack a size; the others show once, few, many or a class for expanded clones.

TRBV11-2,.,TRBJ2-1,.,CASSLGGVGFDEQFF,TGTGCCAGCAGCTTAGGGGGAGTTGGGTTCGATGAGCAGTTCTTC
TRBV12-5,.,TRBJ1-3,.,CASGGGGGGNTIYF,TGTGCTAGTGGAGGAGGGGGGGGTGGAAACACCATATATTTT
TRBV4-1,TRBD1,TRBJ2-7,.,CASSQGQGSYEQYF,TGCGCCAGCAGCCAAGGACAGGGCTCCTACGAGCAGTACTTC
TRBV30,TRBD2,TRBJ2-5,.,CAWSGGTSGSETQYF,TGTGCCTGGAGTGGCGGGACTAGCGGGTCTGAGACCCAGTACTTC
TRBV4-3,TRBD2,TRBJ2-7,.,CASSQRAAATSGKYEQYF,TGCGCCAGCAGCCAACGCGCGGCCGCGACTAGCGGGAAGTACGAGCAGTACTTC
TRBV6-4,.,TRBJ1-2,.,CASSDSRTGTYGYTF,TGTGCCAGCAGTGACTCACGTACGGGAACTTATGGCTACACCTTC
TRBV7-8,TRBD2,TRBJ2-7,.,CASSSHSGSNLYEQYF,TGTGCCAGCAGCTCTCATAGCGGGAGCAACCTCTACGAGCAGTACTTC
TRBV11-2,TRBD2,TRBJ2-5,.,CASSREGRAQYF,TGTGCCAGCTCGAGGGAGGGAAGGGCCCAGTACTTC
TRBV5-1,TRBD1,TRBJ2-1,.,CASSLGDRGPAISYNEQFF,TGCGCCAGCAGCTTGGGTGACAGGGGGCCCGCGATCTCCTACAATGAGCAGTTCTTC
TRBV4-3,.,TRBJ2-5,.,CASSQEGGETQYF,TGCGCCAGCAGCCAAGAGGGGGGAGAGACCCAGTACTTC
TRBV3-1/TRBV3-2,TRBD1,TRBJ1-1,.,CASSRGTGTEAFF,TGTGCCAGCAGCCGGGGGACAGGGACTGAAGCTTTCTTT
TRBV5-1,TRBD2,TRBJ2-1,.,CASSWTSGNNEQFF,TGCGCCAGCAGCTGGACTAGCGGGAACAATGAGCAGTTCTTC
TRBV2,TRBD1,TRBJ2-3,.,CASSGGSQGARGTDTQYF,TGTGCCAGCAGTGGGGGTTCTCAGGGGGCGCGGGGCACAGATACGCAGTATTTT
TRBV11-3,TRBD2,TRBJ2-3,.,CASSLDGAGGPGTDTQYF,TGTGCCAGCAGCTTAGATGGAGCGGGAGGGCCGGGGACAGATACGCAGTATTTT
TRBV24-1,TRBD2,TRBJ2-5,.,CATGPGGSTETQYF,TGTGCCACAGGGCCGGGCGGGAGTACGGAGACCCAGTACTTC
TRBV6-5,.,TRBJ1-2,.,CASSPTDYGYTF,TGTGCCAGCAGTCCGACAGACTATGGCTACACCTTC
TRBV19,TRBD1,TRBJ1-5,.,CASSIITGAGQPQHF,TGTGCCAGTAGTATTATAACAGGGGCGGGTCAGCCCCAGCATTTT
TRBV19,TRBD1,TRBJ1-2,.,CASSDRTGNYGYTF,TGTGCCAGTAGTGACCGGACAGGGAACTATGGCTACACCTTC
TRBV2,.,TRBJ2-7,.,CASQAGNYEQYF,TGTGCCAGTCAGGCGGGGAACTACGAGCAGTACTTC
TRBV27,TRBD1,TRBJ2-7,once,CASSPAGTGGSEQYF,TGTGCCAGCAGTCCAGCCGGGACAGGGGGCAGTGAGCAGTACTTC